This T cell receptor (beta chain) was profiled in a study of T cell responses to AZD1222 COVID-19 vaccine. Study-level results: White British donors predominated, females outnumbered males, and clonal diversity was possibly underestimated. Close to half of all spike-specific TCRs reportedly target regions of the variants that are unmutated.

Sequenced by immunoSEQ multiplex PCR; TCRdb stores in-frame clones only, minus some. The sample carries 110,000 or so clones, about 89% recorded once. Germline assignment: CDR1 MDHEN and CDR2 SYDVKM. The V end was cut by 5 bases, the J end by 3 bases, with 8 bases between. CDR3 length equals 12 residues. Notes on this clone: Its target is unknown.

J is TRBJ2-7 and V is TRBV28, with D perhaps TRBD2 (5 bases). The source material was peripheral blood, sampled 28 days after the second AZD1222 dose. The receptor was isolated from an adult who received the AZD1222 COVID-19 vaccine. The CDR3 reads CASSHSVYEQYF. CDR3 coding DNA: TGTGCCAGCAGTCATAGCGTCTACGAGCAGTACTTC.